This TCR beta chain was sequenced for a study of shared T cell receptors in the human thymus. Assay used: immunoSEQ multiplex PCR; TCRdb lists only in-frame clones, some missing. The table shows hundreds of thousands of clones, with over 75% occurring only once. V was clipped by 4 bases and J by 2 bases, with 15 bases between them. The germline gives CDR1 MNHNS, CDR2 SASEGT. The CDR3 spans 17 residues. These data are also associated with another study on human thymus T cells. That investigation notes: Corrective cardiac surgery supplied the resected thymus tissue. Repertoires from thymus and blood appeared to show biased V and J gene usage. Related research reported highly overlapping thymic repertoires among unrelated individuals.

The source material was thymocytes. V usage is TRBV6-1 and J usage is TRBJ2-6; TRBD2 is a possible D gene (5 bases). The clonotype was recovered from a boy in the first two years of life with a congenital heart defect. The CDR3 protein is CASSVVQGGTGANVLTF. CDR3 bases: TGTGCCAGCAGTGTGGTGCAAGGAGGAACTGGGGCCAACGTCCTGACTTTC.